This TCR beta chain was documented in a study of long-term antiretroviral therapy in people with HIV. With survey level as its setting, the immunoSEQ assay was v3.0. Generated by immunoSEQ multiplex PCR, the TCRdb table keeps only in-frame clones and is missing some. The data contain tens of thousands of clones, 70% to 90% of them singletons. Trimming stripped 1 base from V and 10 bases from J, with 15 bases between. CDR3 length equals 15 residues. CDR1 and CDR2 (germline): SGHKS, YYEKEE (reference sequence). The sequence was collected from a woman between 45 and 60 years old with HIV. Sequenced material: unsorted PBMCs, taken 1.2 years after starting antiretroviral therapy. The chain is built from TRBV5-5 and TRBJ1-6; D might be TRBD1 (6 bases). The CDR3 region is CASSLRGAQESPLHF. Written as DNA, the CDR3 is TGTGCCAGCAGCTTGCGGGGGGCTCAGGAGTCACCCCTCCACTTT.